The source of this T cell receptor beta chain is a study of T-cell reconstitution after alpha-beta-depleted transplantation in children. There are 14 residues in the CDR3. The germline V gene encodes CDR1 SGHTA and CDR2 FQGNSA. Trimming removed 1 base from V and 5 bases from J, with 11 bases in between. As it was prepared, the TCRbeta library received unique molecular identifiers. TCRdb processed the PCR reads anew with MiXCR; each CDR3 protein has one entry. The data show hundreds of thousands of distinct CDR3 sequences, 7% to 9% seen once. This sample comprised PBMCs, mostly from graft donor cells, obtained 360 days after TCRalphabeta/CD19-depleted stem cell transplant. The chain has TRBV7-2 and TRBJ2-5; maybe TRBD2 (5 bases). The receptor was isolated from a male patient between 2 and 15 years old who had a stem cell transplant for acute myeloid leukemia, so the T cells may come from the graft donor. In DNA form, the CDR3 reads TGTGCCAGCAGCTTAGGGTCTAGCACGGAGACCCAGTACTTC. Its protein product is CASSLGSSTETQYF.